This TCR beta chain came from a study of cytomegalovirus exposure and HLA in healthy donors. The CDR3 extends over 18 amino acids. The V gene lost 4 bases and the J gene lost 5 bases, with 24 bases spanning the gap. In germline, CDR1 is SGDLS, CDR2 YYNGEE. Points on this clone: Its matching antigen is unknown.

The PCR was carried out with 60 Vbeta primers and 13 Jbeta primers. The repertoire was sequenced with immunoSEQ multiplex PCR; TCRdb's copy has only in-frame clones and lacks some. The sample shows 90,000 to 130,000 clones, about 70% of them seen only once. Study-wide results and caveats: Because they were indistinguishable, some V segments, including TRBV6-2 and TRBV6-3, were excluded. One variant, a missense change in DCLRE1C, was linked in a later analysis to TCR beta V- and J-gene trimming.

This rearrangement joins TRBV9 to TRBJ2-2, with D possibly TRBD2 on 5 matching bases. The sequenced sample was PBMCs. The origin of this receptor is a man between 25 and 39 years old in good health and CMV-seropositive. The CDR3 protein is CASSPHQVPKGGTGELFF. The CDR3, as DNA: TGTGCCAGCAGCCCACATCAAGTTCCGAAAGGAGGTACCGGGGAGCTGTTTTTT.